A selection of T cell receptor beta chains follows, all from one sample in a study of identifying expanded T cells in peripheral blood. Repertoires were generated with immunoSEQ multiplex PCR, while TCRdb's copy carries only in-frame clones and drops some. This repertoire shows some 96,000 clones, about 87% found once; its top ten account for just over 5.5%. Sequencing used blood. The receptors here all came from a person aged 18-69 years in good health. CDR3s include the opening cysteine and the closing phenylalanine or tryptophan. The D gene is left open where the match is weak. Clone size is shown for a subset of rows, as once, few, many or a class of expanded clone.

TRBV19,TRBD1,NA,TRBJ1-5,TGTGCCAGTAGTGCGGACAGGTTTAGCAATCAGCCCCAGCATTTT,CASSADRFSNQPQHF
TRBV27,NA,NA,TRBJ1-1,TGTGCCACCACGGGGCGGACTGAAGCTTTCTTT,CATTGRTEAFF
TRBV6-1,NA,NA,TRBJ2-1,TGTGCCAGCAGTGTCCAGGGAGGTGAGCAGTTCTTC,CASSVQGGEQFF
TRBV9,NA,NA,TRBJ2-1,TGTGCCAGCAGCGACGGACAGCACTACTACAATGAGCAGTTCTTC,CASSDGQHYYNEQFF
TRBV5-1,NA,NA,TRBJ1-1,TGCGCCAGCAGCTTGGTGGCAGGTTCAAGTACTGAAGCTTTCTTT,CASSLVAGSSTEAFF
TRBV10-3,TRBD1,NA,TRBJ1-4,TGTGCCATCAGTGAGCAGGGGGAAGAAAAACTGTTTTTT,CAISEQGEEKLFF
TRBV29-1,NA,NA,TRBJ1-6,TGCAGCGTTGAGTGGAGGGTGTCGATTAATTCACCCCTCCACTTT,CSVEWRVSINSPLHF
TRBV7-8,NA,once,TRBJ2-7,TGTGCCAGCAGCTTATACGCCCCCTTGGACCTCGGCTCCTACGAGCAGTACTTC,CASSLYAPLDLGSYEQYF
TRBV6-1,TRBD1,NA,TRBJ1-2,TGTGCCAGCAGCCGGGACAGGGTCGACGGCTACACCTTC,CASSRDRVDGYTF
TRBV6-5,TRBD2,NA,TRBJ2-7,TGTGCCAGCAGCCCCCCGGGAGGAGACTCCTACGAGCAGTACTTC,CASSPPGGDSYEQYF
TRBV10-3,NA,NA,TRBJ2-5,TGTGCCACCTCCCACAATAAAGAGACCCAGTACTTC,CATSHNKETQYF
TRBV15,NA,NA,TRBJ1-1,TGTGCCACCAGCAGAGATGGGCCGGGGACTAGCACTGAAGCTTTCTTT,CATSRDGPGTSTEAFF
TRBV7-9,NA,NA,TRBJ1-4,TGTGCCAGCAGCCCTCGGGGGGCTAATGAAAAACTGTTTTTT,CASSPRGANEKLFF
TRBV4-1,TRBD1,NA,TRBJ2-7,TGCGCCAGCAGACTCAGGACAGGAGGCAATTCCTACGAGCAGTACTTC,CASRLRTGGNSYEQYF
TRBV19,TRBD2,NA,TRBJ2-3,TGTGCCAGTAGCTTTAGCGGGGGTATCGCAGATACGCAGTATTTT,CASSFSGGIADTQYF
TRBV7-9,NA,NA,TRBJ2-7,TGTGCCAGCAGCTTAGCGCCCAACAGCTACGAGCAGTACTTC,CASSLAPNSYEQYF
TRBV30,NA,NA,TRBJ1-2,TGTGCCTGGAGTGACCGGTGGGGTGGGTATGGCTACACCTTC,CAWSDRWGGYGYTF
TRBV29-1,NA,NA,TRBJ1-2,TGCAGCGTTGGCGGCTCCTATGGCTACACCTTC,CSVGGSYGYTF